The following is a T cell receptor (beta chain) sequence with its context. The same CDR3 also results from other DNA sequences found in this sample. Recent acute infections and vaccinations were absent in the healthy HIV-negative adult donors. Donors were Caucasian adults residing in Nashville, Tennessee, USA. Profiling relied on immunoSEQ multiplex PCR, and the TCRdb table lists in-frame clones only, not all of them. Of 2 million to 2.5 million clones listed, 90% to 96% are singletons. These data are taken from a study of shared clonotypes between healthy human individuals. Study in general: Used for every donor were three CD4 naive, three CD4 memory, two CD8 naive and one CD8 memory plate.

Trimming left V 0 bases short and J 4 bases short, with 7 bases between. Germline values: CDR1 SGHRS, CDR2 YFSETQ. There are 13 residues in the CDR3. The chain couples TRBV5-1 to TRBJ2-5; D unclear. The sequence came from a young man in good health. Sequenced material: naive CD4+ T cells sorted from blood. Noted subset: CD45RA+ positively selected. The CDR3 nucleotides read TGCGCCAGCAGCTTGGGAGTCGGAGAGACCCAGTACTTC. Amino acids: CASSLGVGETQYF.